The 21 T cell receptor beta chains presented below share a single source sample, sequenced in a study of sequential checkpoint blockade in melanoma. Sequencing was performed with immunoSEQ multiplex PCR; in TCRdb, only in-frame clones are kept and a portion is missing. The table records under 50,000 clones, roughly 88% of them present only once. Sample treatment: randomized to nivolumab then ipilimumab (arm A) or the reverse (arm B). Sequences were derived from CD8+ T cells sorted from blood (inferred from file names), sampled from a patient given nivolumab and ipilimumab in sequence. The receptors here all came from a human donor with melanoma.

This clone was seen just once. The sample has other DNA sequences that encode this CDR3 too. The genes are TRBV5-4 and TRBJ2-3, with 8 positions matching TRBD1. J gave up 3 bases and V 2 bases, and 5 bases lay outside the gene matches. CDR1 and CDR2 from the germline V gene are SGHNT and YYREEE (reference sequence). The CDR3 has 15 amino acids. The CDR3 sequence is CASSFRGRSTDTQYF. Here the CDR3 DNA reads TGTGCCAGCAGCTTCAGGGGGCGCTCAACAGATACGCAGTATTTT.

This clone appeared a single time. The rearrangement uses TRBV27 and TRBJ1-2, with 8 bases that match TRBD1. Germline V lookup: CDR1 MNHEY, CDR2 SMNVEV (reference sequence). The CDR3 covers 14 residues. Germline trimming cut 5 bases from V and 8 bases from J; bases unmatched to any gene: 10. The CDR3 DNA is TGTGCCAGCAGTCTCACAGGGGGGAGTCGCGGCTACACCTTC. Amino acids: CASSLTGGSRGYTF.

This rearrangement joins TRBV5-4 to TRBJ2-7; 7 nucleotides line up with TRBD1. V lost 2 bases, J lost 6 bases, and 5 bases stayed unmatched. Germline lookup yields CDR1 SGHNT and CDR2 YYREEE (reference sequence). The CDR3 loop spans 13 amino acids. In nucleotides, the CDR3 is TGTGCCAGCAGCTTTCAAGGGGGCGGCGAGCAGTACTTC. Translated: CASSFQGGGEQYF. The full variable domain, its missing parts supplied by reference TRBV5-4 and TRBJ2-7, is ETGVTQSPTHLIKTRGQQVTLRCSSQSGHNTVSWYQQALGQGPQFIFQYYREEENGRGNFPPRFSGLQFPNYSSELNVNALELDDSALYLCASSFQGGGEQYFGPGTRLTVT.

The V and J genes are TRBV25-1 and TRBJ2-7; D is unclear. The CDR3 runs 11 residues. Trimming cost V 3 bases and J 3 bases, with 3 bases left between them. The germline V gene has CDR1 MGHDK and CDR2 SYGVNS. CDR3 residues: CASSDYYEQYF. In nucleotides, the CDR3 is TGTGCCAGCAGTGATTACTACGAGCAGTACTTC.

This chain joins TRBV29-1 and TRBJ2-7; TRBD2 matches at 7 bases. Germline V CDR1 and CDR2: SQVTM, ANQGSEA. The CDR3 totals 11 residues. V lost 6 bases to trimming and J lost 5 bases; unmatched junction nucleotides: 4. The CDR3 region is CSVREANEQYF. DNA for the CDR3: TGCAGCGTCCGGGAGGCCAACGAGCAGTACTTC.

J is TRBJ2-7 and V is TRBV12-5; 7 bases line up with TRBD2. The V gene end was trimmed by 0 bases and the J gene end by 3 bases; junction bases not matched to a gene: 11. The CDR3 is made up of 17 amino acids. Germline V gene data show CDR1 as LGHNT and CDR2 as FRNRAP. The CDR3 nucleotides read TGTGCTAGTGGTTTGGTACTGGGCGGGGGTAGAGACTACGAGCAGTACGTC. This gives the protein CASGLVLGGGRDYEQYV.

V is TRBV13 and J is TRBJ1-1; tentatively, D is TRBD1 (5 bases). Trimming removed 0 bases from V and 6 bases from J, with 5 bases in between. This CDR3 contains 12 residues. Germline V gene data show CDR1 as PRHDT and CDR2 as FYEKMQ (reference sequence). CDR3 loop: CASSLGQAEAFF. CDR3 DNA sequence: TGTGCCAGCAGCTTAGGACAGGCTGAAGCTTTCTTT. The full variable domain, completed using reference TRBV13 and TRBJ1-1, is AAGVIQSPRHLIKEKRETATLKCYPIPRHDTVYWYQQGPGQDPQFLISFYEKMQSDKGSIPDRFSAQQFSDYHSELNMSSLELGDSALYFCASSLGQAEAFFGQGTRLTVV.

The sample holds a few counts of this clone. The V call is TRBV7-9, the J call TRBJ1-3; D is ambiguous. CDR3 size: 14 residues. Germline V CDR1 and CDR2: SEHNR, FQNEAQ (reference sequence). Trimming stripped 0 bases from V and 4 bases from J, with 7 bases between. CDR3 sequence: CASSLAGSGNTIYF. DNA of the CDR3: TGTGCCAGCAGCTTAGCGGGCTCGGGAAACACCATATATTTT.

This chain uses TRBV7-6 with TRBJ1-2; D might be TRBD1 (5 bases). Per germline, CDR1 SGHVS and CDR2 FNYEAQ. This CDR3 contains 13 residues. V was cut by 0 bases and J by 3 bases, with 5 bases left in between. The chain's CDR3 is CASSLARDYGYTF. The CDR3 DNA reads as TGTGCCAGCAGCTTAGCCAGGGACTATGGCTACACCTTC.

This clone came up a few times. The chain carries TRBV11-1 and TRBJ2-7; 8 nucleotides align to TRBD2. Germline lookup yields CDR1 SGHAT and CDR2 FQDESV (reference sequence). The V and J ends lost 4 bases and 7 bases, in that order; junction bases with no gene match: 6. The CDR3 has 13 amino acids. The CDR3 DNA is TGTGCCAGCAGCTCTGGACTAGCCAAGGAGCAGTACTTC. Translating gives CASSSGLAKEQYF. Combining the CDR3 with reference TRBV11-1 and TRBJ2-7 gives the whole variable domain EAEVAQSPRYKITEKSQAVAFWCDPISGHATLYWYRQILGQGPELLVQFQDESVVDDSQLPKDRFSAERLKGVDSTLKIQPAELGDSAMYLCASSSGLAKEQYFGPGTRLTVT.

A remark on this clone: The junction differs from germline at one of its ends, possibly a read error. The CDR3 nucleotides read TGTGCTAGCAGACCGATGAACCCGACTAGCGGGTCCCACACCGGGGAGCTGTTTTTT. Translated, it gives CASRPMNPTSGSHTGELFF. The V gene is TRBV7-7, the J gene TRBJ2-2, with 10 bases lining up with TRBD2. Germline values: CDR1 SSHAT, CDR2 FNYEAQ (reference sequence). The CDR3 loop spans 19 amino acids. The whole variable domain, remainder taken from reference TRBV7-7 and TRBJ2-2, is GAGVSQSPRYKVTKRGQDVTLRCDPISSHATLYWYQQALGQGPEFLTYFNYEAQPDKSGLPSDRFSAERPEGSISTLTIQRTEQRDSAMYRCASRPMNPTSGSHTGELFFGEGSRLTVL.

The chain joins TRBV15 to TRBJ2-5; D is possibly TRBD2 (5 bases). Looked up from germline, CDR1 is LNHNV and CDR2 is YYDKDF (reference sequence). The V and J ends lost 3 bases and 4 bases respectively, with 21 bases between them. This CDR3 comprises 17 residues. The CDR3 spells CATSSPERGFRRETQYF. In DNA, the CDR3 is TGTGCCACCAGCAGCCCGGAACGGGGTTTCAGGAGAGAGACCCAGTACTTC.

This clone appeared once. The chain couples TRBV27 to TRBJ2-7, with D maybe TRBD1 (6 bases). V lost 6 bases and J lost 6, with 18 bases in between. CDR1 and CDR2 from the germline V gene are MNHEY and SMNVEV (reference sequence). The CDR3 spans 14 residues. CDR3 sequence: CASSPGTMFGEQYV. The DNA of the CDR3 is TGTGCCAGCAGCCCCGGGACAATGTTTGGCGAGCAGTACGTC.

The rearrangement joins TRBV5-4 to TRBJ1-2; the D gene is possibly TRBD1 (5 bases). Trimming removed 2 bases from V and 2 bases from J, with 7 bases in between. The CDR3 is 13 amino acids. The germline V gene encodes CDR1 SGHNT and CDR2 YYREEE (reference sequence). CDR3 bases: TGTGCCAGCAGCTTCGGGGGGAACTATGGCTACACCTTC. The encoded protein is CASSFGGNYGYTF.

The chain recombines TRBV28 with TRBJ1-2; 7 bases are a match to TRBD1. The CDR3 totals 14 residues. Germline V gene data show CDR1 as MDHEN and CDR2 as SYDVKM. The V segment lost 1 base and the J segment 8 bases; nucleotides outside the gene matches: 7. The chain's CDR3 is CASSLSYRGVGYTF. The CDR3 DNA is TGTGCCAGCAGTTTATCCTACAGGGGTGTAGGCTACACCTTC.

The V gene is TRBV25-1, the J gene TRBJ2-7; the D gene is possibly TRBD2 (6 bases). The V gene lost 2 bases and the J gene lost 0 bases, with 14 bases spanning the gap. The germline gives CDR1 MGHDK, CDR2 SYGVNS. The CDR3 consists of 16 residues. CDR3 in DNA: TGTGCCAGCAGTGAAGACCGGGACTTACGCTCCTACGAGCAGTACGTC. Its protein is CASSEDRDLRSYEQYV.

This rearrangement joins TRBV27 to TRBJ1-5, with TRBD1 as a possible D gene (5 bases). CDR1 is MNHEY, CDR2 SMNVEV, per germline (reference sequence). The CDR3 contains 14 residues. Trimming removed 6 bases from V and 0 bases from J, with 9 bases in between. The CDR3 region has the DNA TGTGCCAGCAGCCCGACAGATAGCAATCAGCCCCAGCATTTT. This translates into CASSPTDSNQPQHF.

This chain connects TRBV5-6 to TRBJ1-1, with no clear D. The V end lost 0 bases, the J end lost 4 bases, and 7 bases lay between the germline ends. This CDR3 has 13 amino acids. The germline V gene encodes CDR1 SGHDT and CDR2 YYEEEE. This chain's CDR3 is CASSLAVGTEAFF. The DNA for the CDR3 is TGTGCCAGCAGCTTGGCAGTTGGCACTGAAGCTTTCTTT.

The chain is built from TRBV21-1 and TRBJ1-2. TRBV21-1 is described as a pseudogene. The CDR3 contains 20 residues. CDR3 residues: CASSFPRGGAIAVSNYGYTF. CDR3 in DNA: TGTGCCAGCAGCTTCCCCCGGGGGGGGGCCATAGCCGTAAGTAACTATGGCTACACCTTC.

The J gene is TRBJ2-2, the V gene TRBV27; 9 nucleotides match TRBD1. V lost 2 bases to trimming and J lost 6 bases; unmatched junction nucleotides: 1. This CDR3 has 14 residues. Per the germline V gene, CDR1 is MNHEY and CDR2 is SMNVEV (reference sequence). The CDR3 DNA is TGTGCCAGCAGTTTAGGACAGGGGTCCGGGGAGCTGTTTTTT. It translates to CASSLGQGSGELFF.

V and J are TRBV7-6 and TRBJ2-6, with 10 bases fitting TRBD2. J was trimmed by 0 bases and V by 1 base; bases with no gene match: 6. The CDR3 contains 19 residues. Germline CDR1 and CDR2: SGHVS and FNYEAQ. CDR3 region: CASSLVLAGVSSGANVLTF. The CDR3 region has the DNA TGTGCCAGCAGCTTAGTGCTAGCGGGAGTGAGCTCTGGGGCCAACGTCCTGACTTTC.